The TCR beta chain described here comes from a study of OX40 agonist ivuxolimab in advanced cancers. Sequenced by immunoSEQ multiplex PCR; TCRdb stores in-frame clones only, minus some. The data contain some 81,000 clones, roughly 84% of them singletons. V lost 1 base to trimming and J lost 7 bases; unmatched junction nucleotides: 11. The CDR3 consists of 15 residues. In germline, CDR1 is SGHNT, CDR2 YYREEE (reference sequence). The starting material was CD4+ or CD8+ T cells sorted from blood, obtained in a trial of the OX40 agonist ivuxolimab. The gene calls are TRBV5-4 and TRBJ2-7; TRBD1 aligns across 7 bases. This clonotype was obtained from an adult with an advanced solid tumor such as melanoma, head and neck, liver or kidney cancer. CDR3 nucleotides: TGTGCCAGCAGCTTGCTAGGCAGGGGGATGGAAGAGCAGTACTTC. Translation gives CASSLLGRGMEEQYF.